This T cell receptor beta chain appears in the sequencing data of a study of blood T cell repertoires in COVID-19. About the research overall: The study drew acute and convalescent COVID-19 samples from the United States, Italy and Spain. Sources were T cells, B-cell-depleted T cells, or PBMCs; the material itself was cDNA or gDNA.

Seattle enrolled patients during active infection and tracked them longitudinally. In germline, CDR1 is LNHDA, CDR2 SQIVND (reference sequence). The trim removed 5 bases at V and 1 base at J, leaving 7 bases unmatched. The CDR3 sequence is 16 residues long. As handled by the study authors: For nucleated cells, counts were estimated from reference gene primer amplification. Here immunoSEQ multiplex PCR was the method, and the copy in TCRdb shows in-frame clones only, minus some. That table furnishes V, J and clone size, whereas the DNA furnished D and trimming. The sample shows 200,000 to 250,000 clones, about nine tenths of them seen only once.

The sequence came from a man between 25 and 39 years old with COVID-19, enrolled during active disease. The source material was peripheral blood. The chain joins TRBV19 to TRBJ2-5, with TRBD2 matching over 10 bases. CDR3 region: CASSPGASGGQETQYF. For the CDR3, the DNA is TGTGCCAGTAGTCCAGGGGCTAGCGGGGGCCAAGAGACCCAGTACTTC. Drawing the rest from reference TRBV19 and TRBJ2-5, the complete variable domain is DGGITQSPKYLFRKEGQNVTLSCEQNLNHDAMYWYRQDPGQGLRLIYYSQIVNDFQKGDIAEGYSVSREKKESFPLTVTSAQKNPTAFYLCASSPGASGGQETQYFGPGTRLLVL.